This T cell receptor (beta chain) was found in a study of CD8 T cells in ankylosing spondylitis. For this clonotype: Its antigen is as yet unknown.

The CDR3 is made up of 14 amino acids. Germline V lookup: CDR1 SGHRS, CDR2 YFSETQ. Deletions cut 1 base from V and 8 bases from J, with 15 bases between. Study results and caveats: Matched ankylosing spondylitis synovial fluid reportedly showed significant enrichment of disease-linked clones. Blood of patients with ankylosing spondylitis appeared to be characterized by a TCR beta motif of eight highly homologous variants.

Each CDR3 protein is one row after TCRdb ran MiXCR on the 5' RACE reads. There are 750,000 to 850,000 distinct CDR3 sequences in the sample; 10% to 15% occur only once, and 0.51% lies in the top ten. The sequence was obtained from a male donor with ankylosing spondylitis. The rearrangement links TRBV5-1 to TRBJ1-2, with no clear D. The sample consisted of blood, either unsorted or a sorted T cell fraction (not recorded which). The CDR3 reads CASSLNSGGNGYTF. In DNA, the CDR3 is TGCGCCAGCAGCTTGAATAGTGGTGGGAACGGCTACACCTTC. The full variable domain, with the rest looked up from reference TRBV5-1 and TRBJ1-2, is KAGVTQTPRYLIKTRGQQVTLSCSPISGHRSVSWYQQTPGQGLQFLFEYFSETQRNKGNFPGRFSGRQFSNSRSEMNVSTLELGDSALYLCASSLNSGGNGYTFGSGTRLTVV.